This T cell receptor (beta chain) was documented in a study of monozygotic twins with inflammatory bowel disease. A remark on this clonotype: Its specificity is unknown.

TCRdb reprocessed the 5' RACE reads; each CDR3 protein has one entry and no DNA is given. This sample's clone table lists hundreds of thousands of distinct CDR3 sequences. General study points: Any single strong signal or clonotype tied to IBD lacked support. Researchers were unable to tell different T cell subtypes apart. Discordant twins had repertoire similarity that did not differ from that of concordant twins, possibly from limited power.

In germline, CDR1 is MNHEY, CDR2 SVGAGI. The CDR3 is 19 amino acids. The receptor's source is a human donor with ulcerative colitis or Crohn's disease, or a healthy co-twin of an affected twin (not recorded which). The J gene is TRBJ2-1, the V gene TRBV6-5; TCRdb calls TRBD2, which cannot be checked without DNA. Sequenced input: blood. CDR3 protein: CASSYSSLPLAEVYNEQFF.